The 25 T cell receptor beta chains below come from one sample, sequenced in a study of naive and memory T cell subsets. The beta constant-region primer was an equimolar mix of two oligonucleotides covering TRBC1 and TRBC2. TCRdb fed the UMI-ligation and nested PCR reads into MiXCR, producing one record per CDR3 protein. The table has tens of thousands of distinct CDR3 sequences, roughly 7% seen once; the top ten hold 1.5% to 2%. Sequencing used central memory CD4+ T cells from blood. The receptor set was obtained from a human donor in good health.

This clonotype was observed at least ten times. J is TRBJ2-3 and V is TRBV7-2; 8 bases line up with TRBD1. Per the germline V gene, CDR1 is SGHTA and CDR2 is FQGNSA. J gave up 2 bases and V 5 bases, and 6 bases lay outside the gene matches. There are 15 residues in the CDR3. CDR3 region: CASSPQGEVTDTQYF. The CDR3 DNA sequence: TGTGCCAGCAGCCCACAGGGGGAGGTCACAGATACGCAGTATTTT.

The gene calls are TRBV9 and TRBJ2-1; 9 nucleotides line up with TRBD2. CDR3 size: 17 residues. Germline V gene sequence: CDR1 SGDLS, CDR2 YYNGEE. Unmatched junction bases numbered 13, after V lost 5 bases and J lost 4 bases. The CDR3 protein is CASSARQERGVYNEQFF. CDR3 coding DNA: TGTGCCAGCAGTGCCCGTCAGGAGCGGGGGGTGTACAATGAGCAGTTCTTC. Together with reference TRBV9 and TRBJ2-1, the CDR3 gives the full variable domain: DSGVTQTPKHLITATGQRVTLRCSPRSGDLSVYWYQQSLDQGLQFLIQYYNGEERAKGNILERFSAQQFPDLHSELNLSSLELGDSALYFCASSARQERGVYNEQFFGPGTRLTVL.

This clonotype was seen many times. V gene TRBV5-1 combines with J gene TRBJ1-2; D possibly corresponds to TRBD1 (5 bases). V was trimmed by 4 bases and J by 5 bases, leaving 12 bases between them. Looked up from germline, CDR1 is SGHRS and CDR2 is YFSETQ. The CDR3 is made up of 13 amino acids. As DNA, the CDR3 is TGCGCCAGCAGCATAGACAGCGAATATGGCTACACCTTC. As protein: CASSIDSEYGYTF.

This clonotype was seen many times. Compared with germline, one end of the junction differs, possibly owing to a read error. The chain has TRBV7-3 and TRBJ2-1; 10 bases align to TRBD2. From germline, CDR1 is SGHTA and CDR2 FQGTGA. CDR3 length: 15 amino acids. CDR3 sequence: CASRLTSGVNNEQFF. Here the CDR3 DNA reads TGTGCCAGCAGATTAACTAGCGGGGTAAACAATGAGCAGTTCTTC. Filled out from reference TRBV7-3 and TRBJ2-1, the complete variable domain reads GAGVSQTPSNKVTEKGKYVELRCDPISGHTALYWYRQSLGQGPEFLIYFQGTGAADDSGLPNDRFFAVRPEGSVSTLKIQRTERGDSAVYLCASRLTSGVNNEQFFGPGTRLTVL.

This clonotype was seen a few times. The V gene is TRBV7-2, the J gene TRBJ1-5, with D tentatively TRBD1 (5 bases). CDR1 is SGHTA, CDR2 FQGNSA, per germline. V was shortened by 1 base and J by 0 bases, with 10 bases between the two germline ends. The length of the CDR3 is 16 residues. CDR3 region: CASSLDGHLSNQPQHF. Here the CDR3 DNA reads TGTGCCAGCAGCTTAGATGGACACCTTAGCAATCAGCCCCAGCATTTT.

V and J are TRBV20-1 and TRBJ2-1; D gene ambiguous. There are 12 residues in the CDR3. Germline assignment: CDR1 DFQATT and CDR2 SNEGSKA (reference sequence). V dropped 3 bases and J dropped 10 bases, with 13 bases sitting between them. CDR3 sequence: CSASANGWEQFF. The CDR3 coding sequence is TGCAGTGCTAGTGCTAACGGGTGGGAGCAGTTCTTC.

V and J are TRBV11-1 and TRBJ2-7; 7 positions agree with TRBD1. The length of the CDR3 is 12 residues. CDR1 and CDR2 from the germline V gene are SGHAT and FQDESV (reference sequence). After removal of 2 bases from V and 6 bases from J, the junction contained 1 base not matched to a gene. CDR3 sequence (DNA): TGTGCCAGCAGCTTAAACAGGGGCGAGCAGTACTTC. Protein product: CASSLNRGEQYF.

The chain links TRBV5-6 to TRBJ2-3, with D possibly TRBD1 on 6 matching bases. V gave up 3 bases and J gave up 0 bases, with 11 bases separating them. Germline assignment: CDR1 SGHDT and CDR2 YYEEEE. The CDR3 totals 15 residues. The CDR3 region has the DNA TGTGCCAGCAGCTACGGTGACAGGAGCACAGATACGCAGTATTTT. Translating gives CASSYGDRSTDTQYF.

The sample holds many counts of this clonotype. The V and J genes are TRBV24-1 and TRBJ1-1, with TRBD1 matching over 10 bases. The CDR3 contains 16 residues. The germline V gene encodes CDR1 KGHDR and CDR2 SFDVKD. The ends lost 5 bases at V and 0 bases at J; junction bases unmatched: 5. The CDR3 nucleotides are TGTGCCACCAGTGGGGGACAGGGGTCGATGAACACTGAAGCTTTCTTT. Translating it yields CATSGGQGSMNTEAFF.

The V gene is TRBV11-1, the J gene TRBJ2-4; possibly TRBD2 for D (5 bases). The CDR3 loop spans 16 amino acids. CDR1 is SGHAT, CDR2 FQDESV, per germline (reference sequence). Trimming shortened V by 5 bases and J by 0 bases, and 14 bases separated the two germline ends. The CDR3 loop reads CASSPKAGIAKNIQYF. The CDR3 nucleotides are TGTGCCAGCAGCCCGAAGGCGGGCATAGCCAAAAACATTCAGTACTTC. The full variable domain, its missing parts supplied by reference TRBV11-1 and TRBJ2-4, is EAEVAQSPRYKITEKSQAVAFWCDPISGHATLYWYRQILGQGPELLVQFQDESVVDDSQLPKDRFSAERLKGVDSTLKIQPAELGDSAMYLCASSPKAGIAKNIQYFGAGTRLSVL.

This clonotype was found many times. The V call is TRBV5-1, the J call TRBJ2-1, with a possible D match to TRBD2 (6 bases). The germline CDR1 and CDR2 sequences are SGHRS and YFSETQ. The CDR3 consists of 14 residues. V gave up 4 bases and J gave up 2 bases, with 10 bases separating them. The CDR3 is CASSRRGPYNEQFF. As DNA, the CDR3 is TGCGCCAGCAGCAGGCGGGGACCCTACAATGAGCAGTTCTTC.

This clonotype was recorded many times. The chain uses TRBV5-1 and TRBJ1-1, with D possibly matching TRBD1 (5 bases). This CDR3 spans 14 amino acids. V dropped 0 bases and J dropped 7 bases, with 13 bases sitting between them. Looked up from germline, CDR1 is SGHRS and CDR2 is YFSETQ. CDR3 amino acids: CASSLGLGAGEAFF. The CDR3 coding sequence is TGCGCCAGCAGCTTGGGACTCGGGGCCGGTGAAGCTTTCTTT.

This clonotype appeared many times. The rearrangement joins TRBV29-1 to TRBJ1-4; D remains ambiguous. The CDR3 has 14 amino acids. Trimming shortened V by 8 bases and J by 6 bases, and 19 bases separated the two germline ends. Germline CDR1 and CDR2: SQVTM and ANQGSEA. The CDR3 region is CSISISGRDEKLFF. The CDR3 coding sequence is TGCAGCATAAGTATCTCGGGGAGGGATGAAAAACTGTTTTTT. Based on the CDR3 plus reference TRBV29-1 and TRBJ1-4, the full variable domain is SAVISQKPSRDICQRGTSLTIQCQVDSQVTMMFWYRQQPGQSLTLIATANQGSEATYESGFVIDKFPISRPNLTFSTLTVSNMSPEDSSIYLCSISISGRDEKLFFGSGTQLSVL.

The chain combines TRBV12-3 or TRBV12-4 with TRBJ2-3; 7 nucleotides agree with TRBD1. V was clipped by 6 bases and J by 5 bases; unmatched bases: 5. The CDR3 runs to 13 residues. CDR3 residues: CASSRGQLDTQYF. Written as DNA, the CDR3 is TGTGCCAGCAGCAGGGGACAGCTAGATACGCAGTATTTT.

This rearrangement joins TRBV20-1 to TRBJ2-7, with TRBD2 matching 11 bases. CDR3 size: 14 residues. With 6 bases clipped from V and 3 bases from J, the junction kept 7 bases outside the gene matches. Germline lookup yields CDR1 DFQATT and CDR2 SNEGSKA (reference sequence). The CDR3 DNA follows: TGCAGTGCCAGGACTAGCGGGCCAGACTACGAGCAGTACTTC. Encoded protein: CSARTSGPDYEQYF.

This clonotype was seen repeatedly, ten times or more. The chain links TRBV18 to TRBJ2-7, with 7 bases identical to TRBD2. After removal of 0 bases from V and 6 bases from J, the junction contained 14 bases not matched to a gene. Germline CDR1 is KGHSH and CDR2 is LQKENI. There are 17 residues in the CDR3. Here the CDR3 DNA reads TGTGCCAGCTCACCACCTCGGGGAGCCGGGGGGACTGGCGAGCAGTACTTC. Translated, it gives CASSPPRGAGGTGEQYF.

This clonotype was counted at least ten times. The V call is TRBV6-2 or TRBV6-3, the J call TRBJ1-5; D remains unclear. Deletions cut 3 bases from V and 3 bases from J, with 9 bases between. The CDR3 has 14 residues. Germline V lookup: CDR1 MNHEY, CDR2 SVGEGT. CDR3 amino acids: CASSYWGFNQPQHF. The CDR3 region has the DNA TGTGCCAGCAGTTATTGGGGTTTCAATCAGCCCCAGCATTTT.

The chain recombines TRBV11-3 with TRBJ2-5, with D uncertain. The CDR3 length is 13 residues. Per the germline V gene, CDR1 is SGHNT and CDR2 is YENEEA. Trimming took off 2 bases at V and 3 bases at J, with 7 bases between the two ends. The CDR3 protein is CASSLIGKETQYF. CDR3 DNA sequence: TGTGCCAGCAGCTTAATTGGGAAAGAGACCCAGTACTTC.

This clonotype was detected many times. The CDR3 spells CASSPRQGDQPQHF. Written as DNA, the CDR3 is TGTGCCAGCTCACCACGACAGGGGGATCAGCCCCAGCATTTT. This chain uses TRBV18 with TRBJ1-5, with 9 bases aligning to TRBD1. Germline loops: CDR1 KGHSH, CDR2 LQKENI. With 1 base clipped from V and 5 bases from J, the junction kept 0 bases outside the gene matches. This CDR3 region has 14 residues.

This clonotype came up many times. The chain is built from TRBV7-9 and TRBJ1-4, with 9 bases fitting TRBD1. The CDR3 is 15 residues long. Germline V gene data show CDR1 as SEHNR and CDR2 as FQNEAQ (reference sequence). With V trimmed by 5 bases and J by 6 bases, 7 bases remained unmatched. CDR3 in amino acids: CASSDIRTGDEKLFF. CDR3 nucleotide sequence: TGTGCCAGCAGCGATATCCGGACAGGGGATGAAAAACTGTTTTTT.

This clonotype was seen repeatedly, ten times or more. The chain joins TRBV5-1 to TRBJ1-1, with TRBD1 matching 7 bases. The trim removed 2 bases at V and 0 bases at J, leaving 4 bases unmatched. Germline CDR1 reads SGHRS; CDR2 reads YFSETQ. The CDR3 spans 15 residues. The CDR3 region is CASSLHTGVNTEAFF. In DNA, the CDR3 is TGCGCCAGCAGCTTACATACAGGGGTGAACACTGAAGCTTTCTTT.

In this sample, this clonotype turned up many times. This chain uses TRBV21-1 with TRBJ1-1. TRBV21-1 is recorded as a pseudogene. This CDR3 contains 14 residues. CDR3 nucleotide sequence: TGTGCCAGCAGCAACAGGGAGGGGGACACTGAAGCTTTCTTT. Translating it yields CASSNREGDTEAFF.

This clonotype was recorded a few times. The rearrangement joins TRBV7-2 to TRBJ2-1; D may be TRBD1 (6 bases). The germline V and J ends were trimmed by 3 bases and 8 bases, with 11 bases remaining between them. Per the germline V gene, CDR1 is SGHTA and CDR2 is FQGNSA. The CDR3 length is 13 residues. CDR3 region: CASSLAGVDEQFF. Written as DNA, the CDR3 is TGTGCCAGCAGCTTGGCAGGGGTGGATGAGCAGTTCTTC.

This clonotype came up many times. The CDR3: CASSLAGVTDTQYF. The CDR3 coding sequence is TGTGCCAGCAGCTTAGCGGGGGTCACAGATACGCAGTATTTT. The chain couples TRBV7-9 to TRBJ2-3, with D possibly being TRBD1 or TRBD2 (5 bases each). V lost 0 bases and J lost 2, with 6 bases in between. The CDR3 extends over 14 amino acids. In germline, CDR1 is SEHNR, CDR2 FQNEAQ (reference sequence).

The chain joins TRBV14 to TRBJ1-3; D gene ambiguous. Germline values: CDR1 SGHDN, CDR2 FVKESK. V was shortened by 4 bases and J by 3 bases, with 7 bases between the two germline ends. This CDR3 is 13 amino acids long. Here the CDR3 reads CASSRPGGNTIYF. In DNA form, the CDR3 reads TGTGCCAGCAGCCGGCCAGGTGGAAACACCATATATTTT.